A single sample is the source of the 23 T cell receptor beta chains below, sequenced in a study of blood T cell repertoires in COVID-19. The protocol was immunoSEQ multiplex PCR, while the TCRdb copy is restricted to in-frame clones and leaves out a portion. The profile shows approximately 150,000 clones, about 90% of them singletons. Sequencing was performed on peripheral blood. Receptors originate from a woman in her seventies with acute or convalescent COVID-19.

The chain recombines TRBV30 with TRBJ2-7, with D possibly TRBD2 on 5 matching bases. V lost 1 base and J lost 4, with 8 bases in between. Germline CDR1 GTSNPN, CDR2 SVGIG (reference sequence). The length of the CDR3 is 12 residues. The CDR3 DNA is TGTGCCTGGAGTGCCACTAGGTACGAGCAGTACTTC. Its protein is CAWSATRYEQYF.

This clone was found a few times. The V gene is TRBV11-3, the J gene TRBJ2-7; D remains unclear. Per germline, CDR1 SGHNT and CDR2 YENEEA. V was clipped by 5 bases and J by 1 base, with 9 bases between them. The CDR3 consists of 13 residues. The CDR3 protein is CASSRTRSYEQYF. The CDR3 nucleotides are TGTGCCAGCAGCCGTACCAGATCCTACGAGCAGTACTTC.

This clone was counted only a few times. This sequence joins TRBV30 and TRBJ1-5, with D possibly matching TRBD1 (5 bases). The CDR3 sequence is 16 residues long. Trimming took 0 bases from V and 1 from J, leaving 13 bases between them. Germline V gives CDR1 GTSNPN, CDR2 SVGIG (reference sequence). The CDR3 is CAWSVLQGSSNQPQHF. For the CDR3, the DNA is TGTGCCTGGAGTGTACTTCAGGGTTCAAGCAATCAGCCCCAGCATTTT. The full variable domain, rest sourced from reference TRBV30 and TRBJ1-5, is SQTIHQWPATLVQPVGSPLSLECTVEGTSNPNLYWYRQAAGRGLQLLFYSVGIGQISSEVPQNLSASRPQDRQFILSSKKLLLSDSGFYLCAWSVLQGSSNQPQHFGDGTRLSIL.

CDR3 sequence (DNA): TGTGCCAGCACCGGAGAGGGCTACGAGCAGTACTTC. It encodes CASTGEGYEQYF. This rearrangement joins TRBV6-5 to TRBJ2-7, with D perhaps matching TRBD2 (5 bases). V dropped 7 bases and J dropped 3 bases, with 10 bases sitting between them. The CDR3 is 12 amino acids. The V gene's germline CDR1 is MNHEY and CDR2 SVGAGI.

This clone was observed a single time. The chain joins TRBV7-9 to TRBJ2-7; tentatively, D is TRBD1 (5 bases). Germline CDR1 is SEHNR and CDR2 is FQNEAQ (reference sequence). The CDR3 sequence is 14 residues long. Trimming pared 5 bases from V and 2 bases from J, leaving 13 bases between. The CDR3 sequence is CASSPSTGTYEQYF. The CDR3 nucleotides read TGTGCCAGCAGCCCGTCAACAGGAACCTACGAGCAGTACTTC. The variable domain in full, completed from reference TRBV7-9 and TRBJ2-7, reads DTGVSQNPRHKITKRGQNVTFRCDPISEHNRLYWYRQTLGQGPEFLTYFQNEAQLEKSRLLSDRFSAERPKGSFSTLEIQRTEQGDSAMYLCASSPSTGTYEQYFGPGTRLTVT.

The V and J genes are TRBV9 and TRBJ2-1, with 8 bases lining up with TRBD2. CDR3 length equals 16 residues. The V gene's germline CDR1 is SGDLS and CDR2 YYNGEE. V was clipped by 4 bases and J by 0 bases; unmatched bases: 6. DNA of the CDR3: TGTGCCAGCAGCACCACCGGGACTAGCTCCTACAATGAGCAGTTCTTC. Its translation: CASSTTGTSSYNEQFF.

The genes are TRBV19 and TRBJ1-5; D perhaps matches TRBD1 (5 bases). The V gene's germline CDR1 is LNHDA and CDR2 SQIVND (reference sequence). CDR3 length: 12 residues. V lost 3 bases and J lost 7, with 7 bases in between. CDR3 coding DNA: TGTGCCAGTAGTATGGGGGGGCAGCCCCAGCATTTT. It specifies CASSMGGQPQHF.

The CDR3 nucleotides read TGTGCCAGCAGCTCTAGACTGCCAGGGGGCGAGGAGACCCAGTACTTC. Protein: CASSSRLPGGEETQYF. The V gene is TRBV7-2, the J gene TRBJ2-5; 8 bases fit TRBD1. CDR1 SGHTA and CDR2 FQGNSA come from the germline V gene. This CDR3 has 16 amino acids. Unmatched junction bases numbered 12, after V lost 4 bases and J lost 5 bases. The variable domain in full, with the rest retrieved from reference TRBV7-2 and TRBJ2-5, is GAGVSQSPSNKVTEKGKDVELRCDPISGHTALYWYRQSLGQGLEFLIYFQGNSAPDKSGLPSDRFSAERTGGSVSTLTIQRTQQEDSAVYLCASSSRLPGGEETQYFGPGTRLLVL.

This chain joins TRBV27 and TRBJ1-5; D remains unclear. This CDR3 has 15 residues. V gave up 6 bases and J gave up 2 bases, with 14 bases separating them. Germline-derived CDR1 and CDR2 are MNHEY and SMNVEV (reference sequence). The CDR3 coding sequence is TGTGCCAGCAGGGCGGGGTCCCTTGGCAATCAGCCCCAGCATTTT. Translation: CASRAGSLGNQPQHF.

This chain joins TRBV5-1 and TRBJ2-3; 8 bases align to TRBD1. The CDR3 is 15 amino acids. Trimming removed 0 bases from V and 7 bases from J; junction bases left unmatched: 7. CDR1 and CDR2 (germline): SGHRS, YFSETQ. In DNA, the CDR3 is TGCGCCAGCAGCTTGGCGGGCCCCAGGGGGCATACGCAGTATTTT. It encodes CASSLAGPRGHTQYF.

V is TRBV19 and J is TRBJ1-6; no firm D call. Germline V CDR1 and CDR2: LNHDA, SQIVND (reference sequence). The CDR3 has 13 amino acids. With 1 base removed from V and 10 bases from J, the gap between germline ends came to 8 bases. In DNA form, the CDR3 reads TGTGCCAGTAGTATAGCGGTCAACTCACCCCTCCACTTT. Translation gives CASSIAVNSPLHF.

The gene calls are TRBV5-1 and TRBJ2-1, with TRBD2 matching over 11 bases. CDR1 and CDR2 (germline): SGHRS, YFSETQ. V lost 1 base, J lost 3 bases, and 0 bases stayed unmatched. The CDR3 covers 15 residues. The CDR3: CASSLLAGGYNEQFF. In nucleotides, the CDR3 is TGCGCCAGCAGCTTGCTAGCGGGGGGCTACAATGAGCAGTTCTTC.

This clone was recorded once. The chain is built from TRBV7-9 and TRBJ1-4; 8 nucleotides match TRBD1. The junction had 12 bases not matched to a gene; V was cut back by 5 bases and J by 4 bases. CDR1 and CDR2 (germline): SEHNR, FQNEAQ (reference sequence). This CDR3 has 17 residues. CDR3 DNA sequence: TGTGCCAGCAGCCAACGGACAGGGCGTCCGGGTAATGAAAAACTGTTTTTT. Its translation is CASSQRTGRPGNEKLFF.

This chain joins TRBV6-5 and TRBJ2-3; possible D gene TRBD2, 6 bases. This CDR3 spans 16 amino acids. Germline CDR1 MNHEY, CDR2 SVGAGI. Trimming pared 2 bases from V and 0 bases from J, leaving 12 bases between. The CDR3 coding sequence is TGTGCCAGCAGTTACACTAGCTGGGGGAGCACAGATACGCAGTATTTT. This sequence encodes CASSYTSWGSTDTQYF.

This clone was observed a single time. The chain recombines TRBV2 with TRBJ2-7; D gene unclear. Between the trimmed V and J ends, which lost 2 bases and 0 bases, there was a span of 8 bases. Germline V gene data show CDR1 as SNHLY and CDR2 as FYNNEI. The CDR3 has 14 residues. In DNA, the CDR3 is TGTGCCAGCAGTGAACAGCGCTTCTCCTACGAGCAGTACTTC. Translating it yields CASSEQRFSYEQYF.

The chain recombines TRBV15 with TRBJ2-7, with a possible D match to TRBD1 (6 bases). The ends were cut back, 0 bases at V and 2 bases at J, with 8 bases in the middle. CDR3 size: 14 residues. Germline-derived CDR1 and CDR2 are LNHNV and YYDKDF (reference sequence). The CDR3 loop is CATSRDRGAYEQYF. CDR3 sequence (DNA): TGTGCCACCAGCAGAGACAGGGGAGCCTACGAGCAGTACTTC.

V usage is TRBV6-6 and J usage is TRBJ1-2, with D perhaps matching TRBD1 (6 bases). CDR3 length equals 16 residues. Germline values: CDR1 MNHNY, CDR2 SVGAGI (reference sequence). V was shortened by 0 bases and J by 7 bases, with 18 bases between the two germline ends. CDR3 bases: TGTGCCAGCAGTTACTCCCCCTTTACAGGGCTCGGTGGCTACACCTTC. This gives the protein CASSYSPFTGLGGYTF.

This chain links TRBV19 with TRBJ2-7; 13 bases agree with TRBD2. After removal of 4 bases from V and 4 bases from J, the junction contained 10 bases not matched to a gene. The CDR3 is 17 residues long. Germline CDR1 LNHDA, CDR2 SQIVND (reference sequence). The DNA of the CDR3 is TGTGCCAGTAGTACCGCCTCCGGACTAGCGGGAGTTTACGAGCAGTACTTC. Its translation is CASSTASGLAGVYEQYF.

The chain recombines TRBV7-2 with TRBJ1-6; D ambiguous. CDR3 length: 17 amino acids. Trimming left V 1 base short and J 0 bases short, with 10 bases between. CDR1 is SGHTA and CDR2 is FQGNSA in the germline V gene. The CDR3, as DNA: TGTGCCAGCAGCTTAGTGTTTCTGAGCTCCTATAATTCACCCCTCCACTTT. It translates to CASSLVFLSSYNSPLHF.

This clone was seen just once. The chain carries TRBV19 and TRBJ1-1; tentatively, D is TRBD1 (6 bases). This CDR3 is built from 15 residues. V was clipped by 1 base and J by 1 base, with 10 bases between them. Per the germline V gene, CDR1 is LNHDA and CDR2 is SQIVND (reference sequence). In DNA, the CDR3 is TGTGCCAGTAGTATAGGCTCGACAGGGAACACTGAAGCTTTCTTT. Protein product: CASSIGSTGNTEAFF.

The CDR3: CASDLQGLGELFF. In DNA form, the CDR3 reads TGTGCCAGCGACCTACAGGGGCTCGGGGAGCTGTTTTTT. The chain links TRBV6-5 to TRBJ2-2; TRBD1 agrees at 7 bases. The germline V gene encodes CDR1 MNHEY and CDR2 SVGAGI. J lost 7 bases, V lost 8 bases, and 7 bases had no gene match. CDR3 length: 13 residues.

V usage is TRBV7-2 and J usage is TRBJ1-4; D not certain. The CDR3 is made up of 12 amino acids. The germline V and J ends were trimmed by 1 base and 8 bases, with 5 bases remaining between them. The V gene's germline CDR1 is SGHTA and CDR2 FQGNSA. The CDR3 nucleotides are TGTGCCAGCAGCTTAGAATCAGAAAAACTGTTTTTT. Residues: CASSLESEKLFF.

The chain has TRBV7-8 and TRBJ2-5; D not certain. Germline V gives CDR1 SGHVS, CDR2 FQNEAQ. This CDR3 spans 12 amino acids. Trimming left V 5 bases short and J 5 bases short, with 9 bases between. CDR3 DNA sequence: TGTGCCAGCAGCAAGTTTCGGGAGACCCAGTACTTC. Protein sequence: CASSKFRETQYF.